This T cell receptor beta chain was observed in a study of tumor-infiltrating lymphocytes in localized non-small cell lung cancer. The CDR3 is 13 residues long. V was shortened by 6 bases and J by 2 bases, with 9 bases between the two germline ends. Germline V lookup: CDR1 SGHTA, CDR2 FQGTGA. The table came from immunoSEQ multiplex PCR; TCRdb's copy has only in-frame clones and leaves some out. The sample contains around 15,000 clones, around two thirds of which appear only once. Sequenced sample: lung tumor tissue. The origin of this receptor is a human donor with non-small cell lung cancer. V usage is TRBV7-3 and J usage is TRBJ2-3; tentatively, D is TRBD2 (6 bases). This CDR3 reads CASSRDFTDTQYF. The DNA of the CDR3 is TGTGCCAGCAGTCGGGACTTCACAGATACGCAGTATTTT.